This entry concerns a single T cell receptor beta chain. The entry originates in a study of blood T cell repertoires in COVID-19. The authors' processing: The authors estimated nucleated cell counts from reference gene primer amplification. Profiling relied on immunoSEQ multiplex PCR, and the TCRdb table lists in-frame clones only, not all of them. V and J calls and clone size follow that table, whereas D and trimming were derived from the DNA. The table has over 65,000 clones, 75% to 90% seen once. V dropped 3 bases and J dropped 7 bases, with 19 bases sitting between them. The CDR3 totals 16 residues. The germline V gene has CDR1 LNHNV and CDR2 YYDKDF (reference sequence).

This chain uses TRBV15 with TRBJ2-4; a possible D gene is TRBD2 (6 bases). This TCR was recovered from a human donor in a cohort sampled during active COVID-19. The source material was peripheral blood. This CDR3 reads CATSRPPGGIGNIQYF. The CDR3 DNA reads TGTGCCACCAGCAGGCCTCCCGGAGGGATAGGGAACATTCAGTACTTC.